The TCR beta chain under discussion was sequenced for a study of CD8 T cells in Susac syndrome. Reverse transcription of roughly 0.45 to 1 ug RNA used random hexamers. TCRdb ran MiXCR on the immunoSEQ multiplex PCR reads and lists one entry per CDR3 protein. The profile shows around 300,000 distinct CDR3 sequences, about 90% of them singletons. The multiple sclerosis controls were treatment-naive patients, and their relapsing-remitting disease was stable or active. Negative isolation yielded the CD8+ and CD4+ T cells, while FACS enriched the TEMRA cells. Sequenced: CD4+ T cells from PBMCs. The TCR originated in a human donor with multiple sclerosis.

The CDR3 region is CARLGAGSNQPQHF. The CDR3 DNA is TGTGCCAGACTAGGGGCTGGGAGCAATCAGCCCCAGCATTTT. The V gene is TRBV21-1, the J gene TRBJ1-5. TRBV21-1 corresponds to a pseudogene. CDR3 length: 14 residues.